Listed here are 19 T cell receptor beta chains from one sample, sequenced in a study of blood T cell repertoires in COVID-19. TCRdb's copy holds only in-frame clones and misses some; the assay was immunoSEQ multiplex PCR. Here the sample spans roughly 290,000 clones, 75% to 90% being singletons. Sequencing was performed on peripheral blood. These TCRs come from a man between 25 and 39 years old with acute or convalescent COVID-19.

V usage is TRBV2 and J usage is TRBJ2-2, with 7 bases matching TRBD1. Germline values: CDR1 SNHLY, CDR2 FYNNEI. The CDR3 length is 16 residues. Trimming cost V 2 bases and J 4 bases; bases outside gene matches: 7. Here the CDR3 DNA reads TGTGCCAGCAGTGAAAGGGGGACAGAACTCACCGGGGAGCTGTTTTTT. Translated, it gives CASSERGTELTGELFF. Variable domain in full (rest from reference TRBV2 and TRBJ2-2): EPEVTQTPSHQVTQMGQEVILRCVPISNHLYFYWYRQILGQKVEFLVSFYNNEISEKSEIFDDQFSVERPDGSNFTLKIRSTKLEDSAMYFCASSERGTELTGELFFGEGSRLTVL.

The sample holds one count of this clone. The chain is built from TRBV11-3 and TRBJ2-3, with D perhaps matching TRBD2 (6 bases). The CDR3 extends over 14 amino acids. CDR1 SGHNT and CDR2 YENEEA come from the germline V gene. The ends were cut back, 1 base at V and 2 bases at J, with 7 bases in the middle. CDR3 amino acids: CASSLAGVTDTQYF. The CDR3 DNA sequence: TGTGCCAGCAGCTTAGCGGGAGTCACAGATACGCAGTATTTT.

V gene TRBV6-4 combines with J gene TRBJ1-3; no clear D gene. The germline gives CDR1 MRHNA, CDR2 SNTAGT. There are 13 residues in the CDR3. Between the trimmed V and J ends, which lost 3 bases and 2 bases, there was a span of 5 bases. CDR3 DNA: TGTGCCAGCAGTGAGGGCCCTGGAAACACCATATATTTT. This codes for CASSEGPGNTIYF.

The chain uses TRBV14 and TRBJ1-2; D is perhaps TRBD1 (6 bases). Trimming pared 4 bases from V and 3 bases from J, leaving 15 bases between. The length of the CDR3 is 15 residues. Germline-derived CDR1 and CDR2 are SGHDN and FVKESK. CDR3 sequence: CASSRLGGEDYGYTF. As DNA, the CDR3 is TGTGCCAGCAGCCGACTAGGGGGGGAGGACTATGGCTACACCTTC.

The chain employs TRBV7-2 and TRBJ2-7; no clear D gene. The V gene lost 2 bases and the J gene lost 1 base, with 9 bases spanning the gap. Germline V gene data show CDR1 as SGHTA and CDR2 as FQGNSA. This CDR3 has 14 amino acids. This CDR3 is CASSLTTVSYEQYF. CDR3 DNA sequence: TGTGCCAGCAGCTTAACAACAGTTTCCTACGAGCAGTACTTC.

This clone was picked up many times. The chain combines TRBV30 with TRBJ2-3; 9 bases line up with TRBD2. J lost 3 bases, V lost 3 bases, and 10 bases had no gene match. Germline V gene data show CDR1 as GTSNPN and CDR2 as SVGIG (reference sequence). This CDR3 contains 16 residues. The CDR3 protein is CAWSLLAGVATDTQYF. CDR3 in DNA: TGTGCCTGGAGCCTATTAGCGGGGGTGGCGACAGATACGCAGTATTTT.

V and J are TRBV18 and TRBJ2-1, with 7 bases identical to TRBD1. Germline CDR1 KGHSH, CDR2 LQKENI. The CDR3 extends over 15 amino acids. V shed 6 bases and J 5 bases; nucleotides not matched to a gene: 10. The CDR3 here is CASSPDRERHNEQFF. CDR3 nucleotide sequence: TGTGCCAGCTCCCCCGACAGGGAAAGGCACAATGAGCAGTTCTTC.

The J gene is TRBJ2-7, the V gene TRBV7-9; no clear D gene. Trimming removed 8 bases from V and 3 bases from J, with 8 bases in between. Germline CDR1 is SEHNR and CDR2 is FQNEAQ (reference sequence). The CDR3 spans 11 residues. The CDR3 nucleotides read TGTGCCAGCGGTGGGCTCTACGAGCAGTACTTC. Translated, it gives CASGGLYEQYF.

The CDR3 coding sequence is TGTGCCATCCTGGACAGGGGGGACGAGCAGTACTTC. Protein sequence: CAILDRGDEQYF. The chain uses TRBV10-3 and TRBJ2-7; 10 nucleotides align to TRBD1. Germline-derived CDR1 and CDR2 are ENHRY and SYGVKD. J was trimmed by 5 bases and V by 8 bases; bases with no gene match: 3. There are 12 residues in the CDR3.

The chain uses TRBV5-1 and TRBJ2-7; 7 bases match TRBD2. Germline V lookup: CDR1 SGHRS, CDR2 YFSETQ. V gave up 9 bases and J gave up 3 bases; unmatched junction bases: 18. This CDR3 is built from 16 residues. The CDR3 loop reads CATRKGGGRSSYEQYF. The DNA of the CDR3 is TGCGCCACCAGAAAGGGTGGCGGGAGATCGAGCTACGAGCAGTACTTC.

V gene TRBV27 combines with J gene TRBJ1-1; D perhaps matches TRBD1 (5 bases). Germline V gene lookup returns CDR1 MNHEY and CDR2 SMNVEV (reference sequence). V was trimmed by 3 bases and J by 7 bases, leaving 18 bases between them. This CDR3 spans 15 amino acids. The CDR3 reads CASSLWGGRLSEAFF. For the CDR3, the DNA is TGTGCCAGCAGTTTGTGGGGGGGAAGATTGAGTGAAGCTTTCTTT.

This chain links TRBV27 with TRBJ2-2; D might be TRBD2 (5 bases). CDR1 and CDR2 from the germline V gene are MNHEY and SMNVEV (reference sequence). V lost 1 base and J 5 bases, leaving 17 bases between the germline ends. The CDR3 has 17 residues. The CDR3 region is CASSLFKGGGGTGELFF. The DNA of the CDR3 is TGTGCCAGCAGTTTATTTAAAGGAGGAGGTGGGACCGGGGAGCTGTTTTTT.

The genes are TRBV7-8 and TRBJ2-7; 8 positions match TRBD2. Germline CDR1 SGHVS, CDR2 FQNEAQ. The CDR3 totals 14 residues. J gave up 3 bases and V 2 bases, and 3 bases lay outside the gene matches. As DNA, the CDR3 is TGTGCCAGCAGCTTATCTCTAGCGGGCTACGAGCAGTACTTC. Protein product: CASSLSLAGYEQYF.

This chain joins TRBV28 and TRBJ1-1; D gene unclear. The CDR3 spans 15 residues. Trimming pared 5 bases from V and 2 bases from J, leaving 15 bases between. Germline V gene data show CDR1 as MDHEN and CDR2 as SYDVKM. The CDR3 region has the DNA TGTGCCAGCAGTGACTCCGGGCGGGCAAACACTGAAGCTTTCTTT. Protein product: CASSDSGRANTEAFF.

J is TRBJ1-2 and V is TRBV10-3; TRBD1 matches at 8 bases. The CDR3 length is 13 residues. V lost 5 bases to trimming and J lost 6 bases; unmatched junction nucleotides: 5. Germline V lookup: CDR1 ENHRY, CDR2 SYGVKD. The CDR3 region is CAISHDRGDGYTF. The DNA of the CDR3 is TGTGCCATCAGTCACGACAGGGGCGATGGCTACACCTTC.

The chain has TRBV5-1 and TRBJ2-1; perhaps TRBD2 as D (5 bases). V gave up 0 bases and J gave up 6 bases, with 13 bases separating them. The CDR3 totals 15 residues. CDR1 is SGHRS and CDR2 is YFSETQ in the germline V gene. The CDR3 reads CASSLGTAGSNEQFF. CDR3 nucleotide sequence: TGCGCCAGCAGCTTGGGGACTGCTGGGAGCAATGAGCAGTTCTTC.

This chain joins TRBV6-5 and TRBJ2-1; possibly TRBD1 for D (5 bases). Germline-derived CDR1 and CDR2 are MNHEY and SVGAGI. The V and J ends lost 8 bases and 0 bases respectively, with 11 bases between them. The CDR3 totals 14 residues. Here the CDR3 reads CASHRQSSYNEQFF. For the CDR3, the DNA is TGTGCCAGCCACAGACAGTCCTCCTACAATGAGCAGTTCTTC.

This sequence joins TRBV27 and TRBJ2-5; TRBD1 agrees at 9 bases. CDR1 and CDR2 from the germline V gene are MNHEY and SMNVEV (reference sequence). V shed 3 bases and J 4 bases; nucleotides not matched to a gene: 6. The CDR3 extends over 15 amino acids. CDR3 sequence reads: CASSFGTGRGETQYF. The CDR3 DNA follows: TGTGCCAGCAGTTTCGGGACAGGGAGGGGAGAGACCCAGTACTTC.

This clone was seen once. The rearrangement joins TRBV27 to TRBJ2-1, with 7 bases lining up with TRBD2. In germline, CDR1 is MNHEY, CDR2 SMNVEV (reference sequence). With V trimmed by 3 bases and J by 10 bases, 12 bases remained unmatched. CDR3 length: 15 amino acids. This CDR3 reads CASSLVGLGTWEQFF. The CDR3 region has the DNA TGTGCCAGCAGTTTGGTCGGACTAGGGACTTGGGAGCAGTTCTTC.